This is a list of T cell receptor beta chains from one sample in a study of response to subunit inactivated influenza vaccine. TCRdb reprocessed the RT-PCR reads with MiXCR, giving one entry per CDR3 protein. Of roughly 520,000 distinct CDR3 sequences listed, around 25% are singletons. Specimen: CD4+ T cells sorted from PBMCs, collected roughly 5 days after vaccination. These receptors originate from a man aged 45-65 years who received an inactivated influenza vaccine. CDR3s include the opening cysteine and the closing phenylalanine or tryptophan. The D gene is left open where the match is weak. For some rows the clone size is stated as once, few or many, or as a class when expanded; others skip it.

d_call: -
j_call: TRBJ2-5
clone_size: once
v_call: TRBV7-9
cdr3_nt: TGTGCCAGCAGCTCTAACCGGGCAGGCCTCCGGGTGAGCCAGTACTTC
cdr3_aa: CASSSNRAGLRVSQYF

d_call: TRBD2
j_call: TRBJ2-7
clone_size: many
v_call: TRBV7-8
cdr3_nt: TGTGCCAGCAGCTTGCAAGGCGGGGGGCACTACGAGCAGTACTTC
cdr3_aa: CASSLQGGGHYEQYF

d_call: -
j_call: TRBJ2-3
clone_size: -
v_call: TRBV10-3
cdr3_nt: TGTGCCATCAGGGACTCCCGGTGGCCAGATACGCAGTATTTT
cdr3_aa: CAIRDSRWPDTQYF

d_call: -
j_call: TRBJ2-1
clone_size: -
v_call: TRBV7-2
cdr3_nt: TGTGCCAGCAGCCTAGGACTTAATCAGTTCTTC
cdr3_aa: CASSLGLNQFF

d_call: -
j_call: TRBJ2-7
clone_size: -
v_call: TRBV12-3/TRBV12-4
cdr3_nt: TGTGCCAGCCGTATGGGGTCTGGGGCCATCTCCTACGAGCAGTACTTC
cdr3_aa: CASRMGSGAISYEQYF

d_call: -
j_call: TRBJ2-1
clone_size: many
v_call: TRBV20-1
cdr3_nt: TGCAGTGCTAGTAACGGGGGGCCACTTGCGCAGTTCTTC
cdr3_aa: CSASNGGPLAQFF

d_call: -
j_call: TRBJ2-7
clone_size: -
v_call: TRBV27
cdr3_nt: TGTGCCAGCGGGGAAGACTACGAGCAGTACTTC
cdr3_aa: CASGEDYEQYF

d_call: -
j_call: TRBJ1-2
clone_size: -
v_call: TRBV7-9
cdr3_nt: TGTGCCAGCAGCTTTGCTCCCGGAGATGGCTACACCTTC
cdr3_aa: CASSFAPGDGYTF

d_call: -
j_call: TRBJ2-5
clone_size: few
v_call: TRBV20-1
cdr3_nt: TGCAGTGCTCCCTACGGGAGACGAGGGGAGACCCAGTACTTC
cdr3_aa: CSAPYGRRGETQYF

d_call: -
j_call: TRBJ2-2
clone_size: -
v_call: TRBV6-1
cdr3_nt: TGTGCCAGCAGTGAAGTCCAGTGGACCGGGGAGCTGTTTTTT
cdr3_aa: CASSEVQWTGELFF

d_call: -
j_call: TRBJ2-7
clone_size: -
v_call: TRBV3-1
cdr3_nt: TGTGCCAGCAGCCAAGATTTCGCCAGGGGTCGCGCGGGGGAGCAGTACTTC
cdr3_aa: CASSQDFARGRAGEQYF

d_call: -
j_call: TRBJ1-1
clone_size: -
v_call: TRBV7-2
cdr3_nt: TGTGCCAGCAGCACCGGGACGCTATTGGGGGCTTTCTTT
cdr3_aa: CASSTGTLLGAFF

d_call: TRBD2
j_call: TRBJ2-2
clone_size: many
v_call: TRBV4-3
cdr3_nt: TGCGCCAGCAGCCCTAGCGGGGAAGGCACCGGGGAGCTGTTTTTT
cdr3_aa: CASSPSGEGTGELFF

d_call: -
j_call: TRBJ2-5
clone_size: few
v_call: TRBV20-1
cdr3_nt: TGCAGTACCAAGTGGGGCCAAGAGACCCAGTACTTC
cdr3_aa: CSTKWGQETQYF

d_call: TRBD2
j_call: TRBJ2-3
clone_size: -
v_call: TRBV20-1
cdr3_nt: TGCAGTGCTGGGACTAGCGCAGATACGCAGTATTTT
cdr3_aa: CSAGTSADTQYF

d_call: TRBD2
j_call: TRBJ2-2
clone_size: -
v_call: TRBV28
cdr3_nt: TGTGCCAGCAGTTTACCGCTAGCGGGAACCGGGGAGCTGTTTTTT
cdr3_aa: CASSLPLAGTGELFF

d_call: -
j_call: TRBJ2-2
clone_size: few
v_call: TRBV6-4
cdr3_nt: TGTGCCAGCAGTGCGGAGTGGTACACCGGGGAGCTGTTTTTT
cdr3_aa: CASSAEWYTGELFF

d_call: TRBD2
j_call: TRBJ2-7
clone_size: -
v_call: TRBV20-1
cdr3_nt: TGCAGTGCTAGAGACGGCGGGAGAGTGGGCGAGCAGTACTTC
cdr3_aa: CSARDGGRVGEQYF

d_call: TRBD2
j_call: TRBJ2-1
clone_size: -
v_call: TRBV4-2
cdr3_nt: TGTGCCAGCAGCCAAGATCTGGGTAGCGGGGGGTGGAATGAGCAGTTCTTC
cdr3_aa: CASSQDLGSGGWNEQFF